This T cell receptor (beta chain) appears in the sequencing data of a study of blood T cell repertoires in COVID-19. Study details: Researchers got acute and convalescent COVID-19 samples from the United States, Italy and Spain. In each case, the material was cDNA or gDNA derived from T cells, B-cell-depleted T cells, or PBMCs.

Germline values: CDR1 LGHDT, CDR2 YNNKEL (reference sequence). Losses at the gene ends were 1 base for V and 4 bases for J; bases not matched to a gene: 14. The CDR3 has 18 amino acids. Authors' processing steps: Estimation of nucleated cell counts relied on the amplification of reference gene primers. TCRdb keeps only in-frame clones here, not all; method: immunoSEQ multiplex PCR. D and trimming come from the DNA, and the V and J calls and clone size come from that table. Of some 160,000 clones listed, roughly 75% are singletons. Sample: peripheral blood. This receptor was obtained from an older man with active or convalescent COVID-19. The chain employs TRBV3-1 (or the pseudogene TRBV3-2) and TRBJ1-1; 8 nucleotides match TRBD1. The CDR3 loop is CASSQVVARTTGGTEAFF. The CDR3 DNA reads as TGTGCCAGCAGCCAAGTAGTTGCGCGGACCACAGGGGGCACTGAAGCTTTCTTT.